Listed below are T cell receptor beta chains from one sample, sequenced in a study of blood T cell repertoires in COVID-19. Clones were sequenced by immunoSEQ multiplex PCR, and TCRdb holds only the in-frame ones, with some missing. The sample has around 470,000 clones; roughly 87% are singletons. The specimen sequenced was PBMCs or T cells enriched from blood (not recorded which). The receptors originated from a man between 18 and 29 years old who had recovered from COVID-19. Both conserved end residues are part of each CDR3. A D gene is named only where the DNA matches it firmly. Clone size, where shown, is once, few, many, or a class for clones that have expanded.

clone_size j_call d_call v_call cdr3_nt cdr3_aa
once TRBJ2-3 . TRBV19 TGTGCCAGTAGTCACCTTGGAGACAGGAAAGACACAGATACGCAGTATTTT CASSHLGDRKDTDTQYF
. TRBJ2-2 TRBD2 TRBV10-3 TGTGCCGCTACCTCTAGCGGGGGCACGAACACCGGGGAGCTGTTTTTT CAATSSGGTNTGELFF
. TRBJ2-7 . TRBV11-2 TGTGCCAGCAGCTCTCGGGATCCATATACCTATAGCTCCTACGAGCAGTACTTC CASSSRDPYTYSSYEQYF
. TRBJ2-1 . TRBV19 TGTGCCAGTAGACGCGCCGGGGACAATGAGCAGTTCTTC CASRRAGDNEQFF
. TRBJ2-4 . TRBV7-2 TGTGCCAGCAGCTTACGAGGACAGACTCTAGCCAAAAACATTCAGTACTTC CASSLRGQTLAKNIQYF
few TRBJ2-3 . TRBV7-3 TGTGCCAGCAGCCCAAAGGCGGGGCTGGGGACAGATACGCAGTATTTT CASSPKAGLGTDTQYF
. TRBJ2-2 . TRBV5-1 TGCGCCAGCAGCCTTGGCGGGGCCGGGGAGCTGTTTTTT CASSLGGAGELFF
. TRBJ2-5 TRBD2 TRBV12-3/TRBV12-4 TGTGCCAGCGCCGAACTAGCGGAAGAGACCCAGTACTTC CASAELAEETQYF
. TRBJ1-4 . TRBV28 TGTGCCAGCAGTTTCGCAGGGGATGAAAAACTGTTTTTT CASSFAGDEKLFF
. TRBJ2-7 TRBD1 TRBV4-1 TGCGCCAGCAGCCTCGACAGGGGGAGGTACGAGCAGTACTTC CASSLDRGRYEQYF
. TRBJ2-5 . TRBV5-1 TGCGCCAGCAGCTTAGGTAGCCGGGAGACCCAGTACTTC CASSLGSRETQYF
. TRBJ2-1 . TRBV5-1 TGCGCCAGCAGCTTTATTGGGGGCGGGTCCTACAATGAGCAGTTCTTC CASSFIGGGSYNEQFF
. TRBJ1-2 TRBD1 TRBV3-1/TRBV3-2 TGTGCCAGCAGCCAAGTACAGGGGCAGAACTATGGCTACACCTTC CASSQVQGQNYGYTF
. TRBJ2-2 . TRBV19 TGTGCCAGTACTACAGGGAAGAACACCGGGGAGCTGTTTTTT CASTTGKNTGELFF
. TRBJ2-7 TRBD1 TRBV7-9 TGTGCCAGCAGTCGTCCTCCGGGACAGACAAACTACGAGCAGTACTTC CASSRPPGQTNYEQYF
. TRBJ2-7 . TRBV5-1 TGCGCCTGCTCGGGGGACTCCTACGAGCAGTACTTC CACSGDSYEQYF
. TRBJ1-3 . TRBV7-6 TGTGCCAGCAGCTTATTGGGGCTATTCTCTGGAAACACCATATATTTT CASSLLGLFSGNTIYF
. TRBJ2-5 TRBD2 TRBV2 TGTGCCAGCGGCCTAGCGGGGGGGCGCGGGGAGACCCAGTACTTC CASGLAGGRGETQYF
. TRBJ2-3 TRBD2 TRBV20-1 TGCAGTGCTAGATGGGAGGGTACGCAGTATTTT CSARWEGTQYF
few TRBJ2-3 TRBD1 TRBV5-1 TGCGCCAGCAGACAGACAGGGCATTTCACAGATACGCAGTATTTT CASRQTGHFTDTQYF
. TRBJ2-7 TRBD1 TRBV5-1 TGCGCCAGCAGCTTGGCAGGGGGCGGCTACGAGCAGTACTTC CASSLAGGGYEQYF
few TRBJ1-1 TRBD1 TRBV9 TGTGCCAGCAGCCCGGGACAGGGTTTTAACACTGAAGCTTTCTTT CASSPGQGFNTEAFF
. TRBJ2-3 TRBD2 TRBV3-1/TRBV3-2 TGTGCCAGCAGCCTGACTAGCGGAAGCACAGATACGCAGTATTTT CASSLTSGSTDTQYF
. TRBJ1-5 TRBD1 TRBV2 TGTGCCAGCAGTAGGGACAGGCTGAATAGCAATCAGCCCCAGCATTTT CASSRDRLNSNQPQHF
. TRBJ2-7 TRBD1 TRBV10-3 TGTGCCATCAGTGATGGGGGACAGGGGGCGCGTGAGCAGTACTTC CAISDGGQGAREQYF
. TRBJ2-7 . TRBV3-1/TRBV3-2 TGTGCCAGCAGCCTCGTCGGGAACCACGAGCAGTACTTC CASSLVGNHEQYF
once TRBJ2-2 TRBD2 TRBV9 TGTGCCAGCAGCGTAGAACTAGCGGTGAACACCGGGGAGCTGTTTTTT CASSVELAVNTGELFF